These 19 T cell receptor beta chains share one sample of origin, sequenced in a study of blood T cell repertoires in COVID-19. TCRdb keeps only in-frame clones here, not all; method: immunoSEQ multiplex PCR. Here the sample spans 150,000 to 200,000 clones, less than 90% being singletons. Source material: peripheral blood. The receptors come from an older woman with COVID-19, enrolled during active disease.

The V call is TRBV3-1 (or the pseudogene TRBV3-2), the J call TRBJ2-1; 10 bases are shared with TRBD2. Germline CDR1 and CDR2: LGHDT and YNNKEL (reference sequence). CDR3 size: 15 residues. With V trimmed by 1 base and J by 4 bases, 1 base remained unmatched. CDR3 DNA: TGTGCCAGCAGCCAAGGGGGACTAGCGTACAATGAGCAGTTCTTC. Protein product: CASSQGGLAYNEQFF.

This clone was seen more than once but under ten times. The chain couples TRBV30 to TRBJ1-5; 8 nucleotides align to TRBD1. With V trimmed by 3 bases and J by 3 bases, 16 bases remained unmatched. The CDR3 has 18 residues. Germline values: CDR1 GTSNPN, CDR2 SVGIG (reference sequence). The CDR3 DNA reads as TGTGCCTGGAGCATCCCAAACAGGGGGGGAGGCAACAATCAGCCCCAGCATTTT. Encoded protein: CAWSIPNRGGGNNQPQHF.

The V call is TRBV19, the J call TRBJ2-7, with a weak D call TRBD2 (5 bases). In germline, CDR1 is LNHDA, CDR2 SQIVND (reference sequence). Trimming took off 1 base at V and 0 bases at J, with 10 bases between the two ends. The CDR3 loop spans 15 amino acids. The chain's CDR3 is CASSIGGLSSYEQYF. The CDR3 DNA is TGTGCCAGTAGTATAGGCGGGCTAAGCTCCTACGAGCAGTACTTC.

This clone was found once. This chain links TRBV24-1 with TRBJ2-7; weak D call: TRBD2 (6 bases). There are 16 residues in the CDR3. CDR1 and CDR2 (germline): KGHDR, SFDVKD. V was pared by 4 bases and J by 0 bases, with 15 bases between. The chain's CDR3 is CATSEKDSRGSYEQYF. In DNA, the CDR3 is TGTGCCACCAGTGAGAAGGACTCGCGGGGCTCCTACGAGCAGTACTTC.

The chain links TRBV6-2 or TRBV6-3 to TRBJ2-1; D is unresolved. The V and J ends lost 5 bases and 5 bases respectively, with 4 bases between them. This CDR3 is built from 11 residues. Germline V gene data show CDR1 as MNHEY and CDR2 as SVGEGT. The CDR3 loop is CASSRDNEQFF. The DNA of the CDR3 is TGTGCCAGCAGTCGAGACAATGAGCAGTTCTTC.

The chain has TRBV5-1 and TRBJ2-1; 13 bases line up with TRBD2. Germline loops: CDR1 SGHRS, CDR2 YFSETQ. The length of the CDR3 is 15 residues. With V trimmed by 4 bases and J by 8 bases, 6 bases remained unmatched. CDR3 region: CASSQGLAGDYEQFF. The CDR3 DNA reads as TGCGCCAGCAGCCAAGGACTAGCGGGAGACTATGAGCAGTTCTTC.

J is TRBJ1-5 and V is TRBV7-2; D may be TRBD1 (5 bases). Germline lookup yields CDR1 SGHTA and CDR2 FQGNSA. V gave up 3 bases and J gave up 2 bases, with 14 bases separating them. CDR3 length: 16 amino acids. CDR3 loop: CASSFGQGDGNQPQHF. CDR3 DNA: TGTGCCAGCAGCTTCGGACAAGGCGATGGCAATCAGCCCCAGCATTTT.

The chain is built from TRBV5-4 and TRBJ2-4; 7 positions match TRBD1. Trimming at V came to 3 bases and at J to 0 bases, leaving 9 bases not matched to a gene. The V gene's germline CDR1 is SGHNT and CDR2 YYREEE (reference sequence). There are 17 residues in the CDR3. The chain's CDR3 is CASSSRDRSLAKNIQYF. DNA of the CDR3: TGTGCCAGCAGCTCCCGGGACAGATCTTTAGCCAAAAACATTCAGTACTTC. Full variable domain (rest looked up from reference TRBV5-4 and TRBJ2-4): ETGVTQSPTHLIKTRGQQVTLRCSSQSGHNTVSWYQQALGQGPQFIFQYYREEENGRGNFPPRFSGLQFPNYSSELNVNALELDDSALYLCASSSRDRSLAKNIQYFGAGTRLSVL.

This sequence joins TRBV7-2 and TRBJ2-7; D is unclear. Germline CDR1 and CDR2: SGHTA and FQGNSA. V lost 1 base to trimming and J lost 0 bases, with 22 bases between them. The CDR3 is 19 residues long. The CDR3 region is CASSLGQSPRIRSSYEQYF. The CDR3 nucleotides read TGTGCCAGCAGCTTAGGGCAAAGCCCGAGGATAAGGAGCTCCTACGAGCAGTACTTC. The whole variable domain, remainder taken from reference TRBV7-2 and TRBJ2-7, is GAGVSQSPSNKVTEKGKDVELRCDPISGHTALYWYRQSLGQGLEFLIYFQGNSAPDKSGLPSDRFSAERTGGSVSTLTIQRTQQEDSAVYLCASSLGQSPRIRSSYEQYFGPGTRLTVT.

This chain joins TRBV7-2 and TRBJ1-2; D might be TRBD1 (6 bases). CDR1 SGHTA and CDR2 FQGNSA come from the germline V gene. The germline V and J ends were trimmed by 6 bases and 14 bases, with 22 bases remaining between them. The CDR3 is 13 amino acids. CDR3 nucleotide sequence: TGTGCCAGCAGACGAGATACGGGACACCGGCCAACCTTC. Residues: CASRRDTGHRPTF.

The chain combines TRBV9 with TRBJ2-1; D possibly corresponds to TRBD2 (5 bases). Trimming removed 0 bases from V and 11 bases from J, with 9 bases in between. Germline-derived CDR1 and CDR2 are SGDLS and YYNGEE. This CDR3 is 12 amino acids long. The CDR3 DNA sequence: TGTGCCAGCAGCGTAGATGAGGGTAAGCAGTTCTTC. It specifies CASSVDEGKQFF.

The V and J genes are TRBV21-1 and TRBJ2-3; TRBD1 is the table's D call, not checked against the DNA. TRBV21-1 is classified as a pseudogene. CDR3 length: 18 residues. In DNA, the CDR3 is TGTGCCAGCAGCCCGTGGGTGGGGCCCTACCTTAGCACAGATACGCAGTATTTT. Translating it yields CASSPWVGPYLSTDTQYF.

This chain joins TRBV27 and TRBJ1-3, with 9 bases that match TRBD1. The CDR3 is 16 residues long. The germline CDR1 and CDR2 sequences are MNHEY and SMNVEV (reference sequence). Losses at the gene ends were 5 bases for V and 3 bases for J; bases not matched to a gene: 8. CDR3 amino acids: CASSPWTGVGGNTIYF. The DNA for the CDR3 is TGTGCCAGCAGTCCCTGGACAGGGGTGGGTGGAAACACCATATATTTT.

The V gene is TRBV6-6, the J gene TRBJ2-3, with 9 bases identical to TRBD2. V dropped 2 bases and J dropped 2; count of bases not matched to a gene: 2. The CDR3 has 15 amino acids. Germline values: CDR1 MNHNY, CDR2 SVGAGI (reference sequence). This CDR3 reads CASSYGGRDTDTQYF. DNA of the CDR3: TGTGCCAGCAGTTACGGCGGGAGGGACACAGATACGCAGTATTTT.

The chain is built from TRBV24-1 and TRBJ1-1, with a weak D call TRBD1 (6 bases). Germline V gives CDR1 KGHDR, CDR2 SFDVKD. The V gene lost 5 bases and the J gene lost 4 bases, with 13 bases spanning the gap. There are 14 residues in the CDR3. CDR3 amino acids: CATSGTGLGTEAFF. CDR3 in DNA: TGTGCCACCAGTGGAACAGGGTTAGGCACTGAAGCTTTCTTT.

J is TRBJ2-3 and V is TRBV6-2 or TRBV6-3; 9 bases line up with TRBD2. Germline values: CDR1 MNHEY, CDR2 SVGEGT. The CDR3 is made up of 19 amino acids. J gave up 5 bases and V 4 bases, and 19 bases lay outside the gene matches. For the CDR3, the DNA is TGTGCCAGCAGTTTTACCCCCCCGACTAGCGGCCCCTTGGGAGATACGCAGTATTTT. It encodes CASSFTPPTSGPLGDTQYF.

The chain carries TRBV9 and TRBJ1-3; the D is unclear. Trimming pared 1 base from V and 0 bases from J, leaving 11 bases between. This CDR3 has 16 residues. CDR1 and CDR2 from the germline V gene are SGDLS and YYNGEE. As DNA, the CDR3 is TGTGCCAGCAGCGTATCCCCCGGGAGCTCTGGAAACACCATATATTTT. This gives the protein CASSVSPGSSGNTIYF.

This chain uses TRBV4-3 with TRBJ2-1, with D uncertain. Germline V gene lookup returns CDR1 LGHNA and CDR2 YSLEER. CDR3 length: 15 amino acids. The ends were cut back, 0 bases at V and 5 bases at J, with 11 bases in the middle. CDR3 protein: CASSQDGRSHNEQFF. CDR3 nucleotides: TGCGCCAGCAGCCAAGATGGTAGGAGCCACAATGAGCAGTTCTTC.

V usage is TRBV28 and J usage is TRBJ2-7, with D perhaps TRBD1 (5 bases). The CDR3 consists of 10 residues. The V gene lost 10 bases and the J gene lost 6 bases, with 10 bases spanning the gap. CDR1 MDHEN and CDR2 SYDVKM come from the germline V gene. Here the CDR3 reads CATWGGEQYF. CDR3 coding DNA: TGTGCCACATGGGGCGGCGAGCAGTACTTC.